The 15 T cell receptor beta chains in this list originate from one sample, sequenced in a study of blood T cell repertoires in COVID-19. Assay: immunoSEQ multiplex PCR; the TCRdb copy retains only in-frame clones and omits some. Among under 350,000 clones listed, just over 85% were seen once. The sample taken for sequencing was PBMCs or T cells enriched from blood (not recorded which). The receptors stem from a woman aged 40 to 49 with acute COVID-19.

In DNA form, the CDR3 reads TGCGCCAGCAGCCAGGGGGGCTACGAGCAGTACTTC. Its translation: CASSQGGYEQYF. The chain joins TRBV5-1 to TRBJ2-7; TRBD1 might be the D (7 bases). In germline, CDR1 is SGHRS, CDR2 YFSETQ. The CDR3 sequence is 12 residues long. Trimming left V 4 bases short and J 3 bases short, with 8 bases between.

This rearrangement joins TRBV3-1 (or the pseudogene TRBV3-2) to TRBJ1-6; possibly TRBD1 for D (6 bases). The CDR3 totals 21 residues. The germline gives CDR1 LGHDT, CDR2 YNNKEL (reference sequence). V gave up 3 bases and J gave up 5 bases, with 29 bases separating them. CDR3 amino acids: CASSHSRWGGSLLGDNSPLHF. The CDR3 DNA reads TGTGCCAGCAGCCATTCTCGGTGGGGGGGCTCCCTTCTCGGGGATAATTCACCCCTCCACTTT.

The chain combines TRBV4-3 with TRBJ2-3; D unresolved. This CDR3 comprises 13 residues. V gave up 2 bases and J gave up 0 bases, with 3 bases separating them. Germline V CDR1 and CDR2: LGHNA, YSLEER. CDR3 protein: CASSQQSTDTQYF. Here the CDR3 DNA reads TGCGCCAGCAGCCAACAGAGCACAGATACGCAGTATTTT.

The chain uses TRBV29-1 and TRBJ2-1; D is undetermined. V lost 3 bases to trimming and J lost 0 bases, with 12 bases between them. This CDR3 region has 15 residues. CDR1 is SQVTM and CDR2 is ANQGSEA in the germline V gene. CDR3 sequence reads: CSVDPEYYSYNEQFF. In nucleotides, the CDR3 is TGCAGCGTTGACCCAGAGTACTACTCCTACAATGAGCAGTTCTTC.

The genes are TRBV4-1 and TRBJ1-5; D gene uncertain. V was cut by 5 bases and J by 6 bases, with 20 bases left in between. The germline gives CDR1 MGHRA, CDR2 YSYEKL. This CDR3 is 16 amino acids long. Here the CDR3 DNA reads TGCGCCAGCAGCTCTCAGGTTACGTCCTTGGGTCAGCCCCAGCATTTT. Translated: CASSSQVTSLGQPQHF.

The genes are TRBV5-1 and TRBJ2-1, with unresolved D. From germline, CDR1 is SGHRS and CDR2 YFSETQ. Deletions cut 6 bases from V and 5 bases from J, with 9 bases between. The CDR3 spans 12 residues. CDR3 region: CASTNFNNEQFF. CDR3 DNA: TGCGCCAGCACCAACTTCAACAATGAGCAGTTCTTC.

This clone showed up just once. The chain combines TRBV6-2 or TRBV6-3 with TRBJ2-1; 8 bases match TRBD1. The CDR3 is made up of 17 amino acids. From germline, CDR1 is MNHEY and CDR2 SVGEGT. The ends lost 6 bases at V and 7 bases at J; junction bases unmatched: 17. The CDR3 sequence is CASSPTRPWTGMNEQFF. The CDR3 coding sequence is TGTGCCAGCAGCCCGACCCGACCCTGGACAGGGATGAATGAGCAGTTCTTC.

This sequence joins TRBV7-2 and TRBJ1-2, with TRBD1 identical over 9 bases. CDR3 length equals 14 residues. Germline V CDR1 and CDR2: SGHTA, FQGNSA. Germline trimming cut 4 bases from V and 8 bases from J; bases unmatched to any gene: 8. The CDR3 sequence: CASSSRDRVYGYTF. The CDR3 DNA is TGTGCCAGCAGCTCCCGGGACAGGGTTTACGGCTACACCTTC.

The sample holds one count of this clone. The chain links TRBV5-4 to TRBJ2-6, with 11 bases identical to TRBD2. V was pared by 1 base and J by 2 bases, with 5 bases of the junction left unmatched. Germline V gene lookup returns CDR1 SGHNT and CDR2 YYREEE (reference sequence). CDR3 length: 18 residues. CDR3 sequence: CASSLWIAGGAGANVLTF. As DNA, the CDR3 is TGTGCCAGCAGCTTGTGGATAGCGGGAGGGGCTGGGGCCAACGTCCTGACTTTC.

V gene TRBV15 combines with J gene TRBJ1-5; D might be TRBD1 (5 bases). CDR1 and CDR2 from the germline V gene are LNHNV and YYDKDF (reference sequence). There are 16 residues in the CDR3. V dropped 1 base and J dropped 6 bases, with 16 bases sitting between them. The CDR3 DNA is TGTGCCACCAGCAGAGGGTGGGCCAGGGAGGGTCAGCCCCAGCATTTT. It encodes CATSRGWAREGQPQHF.

V usage is TRBV2 and J usage is TRBJ1-1, with no clear D. The CDR3 is 12 amino acids. Trimming cost V 1 base and J 11 bases, with 11 bases left between them. Germline-derived CDR1 and CDR2 are SNHLY and FYNNEI. The CDR3: CASSEVVQKAFF. CDR3 coding DNA: TGTGCCAGCAGTGAAGTGGTACAGAAGGCTTTCTTT. The whole variable domain, filled in from reference TRBV2 and TRBJ1-1, reads EPEVTQTPSHQVTQMGQEVILRCVPISNHLYFYWYRQILGQKVEFLVSFYNNEISEKSEIFDDQFSVERPDGSNFTLKIRSTKLEDSAMYFCASSEVVQKAFFGQGTRLTVV.

The CDR3 spells CATSEPIRGPSTDTQYF. DNA of the CDR3: TGTGCCACCAGTGAGCCGATCAGGGGCCCTAGCACAGATACGCAGTATTTT. This chain links TRBV24-1 with TRBJ2-3; D might be TRBD1 (6 bases). V lost 4 bases, J lost 0 bases, and 16 bases lay in between. The CDR3 covers 17 residues. The germline V gene has CDR1 KGHDR and CDR2 SFDVKD.

This chain uses TRBV6-5 with TRBJ2-5; D unresolved. This CDR3 region has 15 residues. Germline V lookup: CDR1 MNHEY, CDR2 SVGAGI. Trimming left V 0 bases short and J 7 bases short, with 15 bases between. The CDR3: CASSYSSSALVTQYF. CDR3 DNA: TGTGCCAGCAGTTACTCGAGCTCCGCATTGGTGACCCAGTACTTC.

This clone has a single count. The chain combines TRBV9 with TRBJ2-4; a possible D gene is TRBD1 (7 bases). This CDR3 has 15 residues. V lost 0 bases to trimming and J lost 8 bases, with 15 bases between them. Germline-derived CDR1 and CDR2 are SGDLS and YYNGEE. The CDR3 protein is CASSVEGGQWDIQYF. In nucleotides, the CDR3 is TGTGCCAGCAGCGTAGAGGGGGGACAGTGGGACATTCAGTACTTC.

This clone has a handful of counts. The CDR3 coding sequence is TGTGCCAGCTCACCACAGCGGCAGGGGGGACTTTCGAACACTGAAGCTTTCTTT. Translation: CASSPQRQGGLSNTEAFF. The J gene is TRBJ1-1, the V gene TRBV18; 7 positions match TRBD1. V trimming: 1 base; J trimming: 1 base; junction bases outside the gene matches: 12. From germline, CDR1 is KGHSH and CDR2 LQKENI. The CDR3 is 18 residues long.